A selection of T cell receptor beta chains follows, all from one sample in a study of cytomegalovirus exposure and HLA in healthy donors. Produced via immunoSEQ multiplex PCR; TCRdb's table is partial and in-frame only. The sample contains around 200,000 clones, roughly 80% of which appear only once. The sequenced sample consisted of PBMCs. All receptors derive from a woman aged 45-65 years in good health and CMV-seropositive. CDR3s include the opening cysteine and the closing phenylalanine or tryptophan. The order of the fields is V gene, J gene, CDR3 protein.

V gene: TRBV5-8
J gene: TRBJ1-2
CDR3 protein: CASSFSDYGYTF

V gene: TRBV19
J gene: TRBJ1-5
CDR3 protein: CASSIQGDNQPQHF

V gene: TRBV18
J gene: TRBJ1-1
CDR3 protein: CASSPTDSYTEAFF

V gene: TRBV5-5
J gene: TRBJ1-2
CDR3 protein: CASSPEGRGKVYGYTF

V gene: TRBV28
J gene: TRBJ1-1
CDR3 protein: CASGASEAFF

V gene: TRBV4-1
J gene: TRBJ2-6
CDR3 protein: CASSQRFDGANVLTF

V gene: TRBV2
J gene: TRBJ2-2
CDR3 protein: CASSGGSYNTGELFF

V gene: TRBV18
J gene: TRBJ2-3
CDR3 protein: CASSPLGGTDTQYF

V gene: TRBV10-3
J gene: TRBJ1-2
CDR3 protein: CAISEGQNYGYTF

V gene: TRBV7-9
J gene: TRBJ2-6
CDR3 protein: CASSIRELVGSGANVLTF

V gene: TRBV7-7
J gene: TRBJ2-2
CDR3 protein: CASSPRTGTGELFF

V gene: TRBV7-9
J gene: TRBJ1-4
CDR3 protein: CASSQGGGEKLFF

V gene: TRBV9
J gene: TRBJ1-1
CDR3 protein: CASSQTGTYTEAFF

V gene: TRBV4-1
J gene: TRBJ1-2
CDR3 protein: CASSQEGQGAFNGYTF

V gene: TRBV10-3
J gene: TRBJ2-3
CDR3 protein: CAISTTRQGVTDTQYF

V gene: TRBV7-2
J gene: TRBJ1-5
CDR3 protein: CASSAQGGGQPQHF

V gene: TRBV4-3
J gene: TRBJ1-4
CDR3 protein: CASSQDGGRTNEKLFF

V gene: TRBV2
J gene: TRBJ2-1
CDR3 protein: CASSEARGGNEQFF

V gene: TRBV2
J gene: TRBJ2-7
CDR3 protein: CASRDTGDSPYEQYF

V gene: TRBV7-9
J gene: NA
CDR3 protein: CSSRSTGSYEQYF

V gene: TRBV25-1
J gene: TRBJ2-7
CDR3 protein: CASSDAQYYEQYF

V gene: TRBV2
J gene: TRBJ2-4
CDR3 protein: CASSTGQGLAKNIQYF

V gene: TRBV4-1
J gene: TRBJ1-1
CDR3 protein: CASSQGGRTGVSRKTEAFF

V gene: TRBV5-1
J gene: TRBJ2-7
CDR3 protein: CASSFTGVDEQYF

V gene: TRBV30
J gene: TRBJ2-3
CDR3 protein: CAWTRGRAYTDTQYF

V gene: TRBV27
J gene: TRBJ2-5
CDR3 protein: CASSRSSPGQQETQYF

V gene: TRBV2
J gene: TRBJ2-5
CDR3 protein: CASKGDQETQYF

V gene: TRBV7-5
J gene: TRBJ2-5
CDR3 protein: CARRSGLLEVPQYF

V gene: TRBV15
J gene: TRBJ1-1
CDR3 protein: CATSMDRYGTEAFF

V gene: TRBV6-5
J gene: TRBJ1-1
CDR3 protein: CASTDSMNTEAFF

V gene: TRBV9
J gene: TRBJ1-5
CDR3 protein: CASGLGQGASQPQHF

V gene: TRBV2
J gene: TRBJ1-1
CDR3 protein: CASRGPGGGEAFF

V gene: TRBV27
J gene: TRBJ2-5
CDR3 protein: CASSFGGTPETQYF

V gene: TRBV7-2
J gene: TRBJ2-5
CDR3 protein: CASSARTSGGETQYF

V gene: TRBV6-6
J gene: TRBJ1-1
CDR3 protein: CASSYSPGVNTEAFF

V gene: TRBV11-2
J gene: TRBJ1-5
CDR3 protein: CASSLAAGESFNQPQHF

V gene: TRBV2
J gene: TRBJ1-5
CDR3 protein: CASSTPAGSNQPQHF

V gene: TRBV2
J gene: TRBJ1-1
CDR3 protein: CASAMNTEAFF

V gene: TRBV7-2
J gene: TRBJ2-7
CDR3 protein: CASSPAASYEQYF

V gene: TRBV7-2
J gene: TRBJ2-7
CDR3 protein: CASSLGLAGGPGEQYF

V gene: TRBV29-1
J gene: TRBJ1-1
CDR3 protein: CSGTTGFSNTEAFF

V gene: TRBV4-1
J gene: TRBJ1-6
CDR3 protein: CASSPQIYNSPLHF

V gene: TRBV10-3
J gene: TRBJ2-1
CDR3 protein: CAISESRGGNEQFF

V gene: TRBV11-2
J gene: TRBJ2-1
CDR3 protein: CASSLVGSGHPSSYNEQFF

V gene: TRBV7-9
J gene: TRBJ2-7
CDR3 protein: CASSVGQGDYEQYF

V gene: TRBV7-2
J gene: TRBJ1-1
CDR3 protein: CASSFRENTEAFF

V gene: TRBV27
J gene: TRBJ2-7
CDR3 protein: CASSSGTGGGSSYEQYF

V gene: TRBV19
J gene: TRBJ1-1
CDR3 protein: CASSMLGAEAFF

V gene: TRBV19
J gene: TRBJ2-7
CDR3 protein: CASGAGRGQSSYEQYF

V gene: TRBV7-2
J gene: TRBJ2-7
CDR3 protein: CASSLGTASSYEQYF

V gene: TRBV5-6
J gene: TRBJ2-1
CDR3 protein: CASSFERGPGYNEQFF

V gene: TRBV2
J gene: TRBJ1-1
CDR3 protein: CASSGGGPEAFF

V gene: TRBV7-9
J gene: TRBJ1-1
CDR3 protein: CASSQGGGQVPMSTEAFF

V gene: TRBV2
J gene: TRBJ2-7
CDR3 protein: CATKLTESYEQYF

V gene: TRBV10-3
J gene: TRBJ2-7
CDR3 protein: CAISGSSYEQYF

V gene: TRBV7-9
J gene: TRBJ1-2
CDR3 protein: CASSPTGRGNYGYTF

V gene: TRBV6-5
J gene: TRBJ2-7
CDR3 protein: CASRPRGPTYEQYF

V gene: TRBV9
J gene: TRBJ2-5
CDR3 protein: CASSVGTSGGAFPQETQYF

V gene: TRBV4-1
J gene: TRBJ2-5
CDR3 protein: CASSQEPVQETQYF

V gene: TRBV10-3
J gene: TRBJ1-2
CDR3 protein: CAISDFGRDSYGYTF